A selection of T cell receptor beta chains follows, all from one sample in a study of cytomegalovirus exposure and HLA in healthy donors. Here immunoSEQ multiplex PCR was the method, and the copy in TCRdb shows in-frame clones only, minus some. Here the sample spans over 95,000 clones, roughly 70% being singletons. Material: PBMCs. Source of these receptors: a man younger than 35 in good health and CMV-seropositive. The CDR3 runs from the conserved cysteine through the conserved F or W. D genes are given only for firm matches. The size field is filled for only some rows; it gives once, few, many or a size class.

>TRBJ1-2|NA|NA|TRBV6-1
TGTGCCAGCGGATGGTCGGGGAACCTCTATGGCTACACCTTC
CASGWSGNLYGYTF
>TRBJ1-2|TRBD1|few|TRBV5-1
TGCGCCAGCAGCTTGGGACAGGGCGGCTATGGCTACACCTTC
CASSLGQGGYGYTF
>TRBJ2-1|TRBD1|NA|TRBV11-2
TGTGCCAGCAGCTTAGCTCCCGGGACAGGGCGTGACAATGAGCAGTTCTTC
CASSLAPGTGRDNEQFF
>TRBJ1-2|NA|NA|TRBV5-4
TGTGCCAGCAGCCTCCCGGACTCCTATGGCTACACCTTC
CASSLPDSYGYTF
>TRBJ2-3|TRBD2|NA|TRBV7-9
TGTGCCAGCAGCTCGGGACTAGCGGGGCCTGGGGGCACAGATACGCAGTATTTT
CASSSGLAGPGGTDTQYF
>TRBJ1-3|TRBD1|few|TRBV5-1
TGCGCCAGCAGCTTAACGGGACAGAGCTCTGGAAACACCATATATTTT
CASSLTGQSSGNTIYF
>TRBJ1-3|NA|NA|TRBV6-1
TGTGCCAGCAGTGAAGGACAAACGGCATATTTT
CASSEGQTAYF
>TRBJ1-1|TRBD1|medium-sized|TRBV14
TGTGCCAGCAGCCAAGCTACCTCAGGCAGGGGGACAGCTTTCTTT
CASSQATSGRGTAFF
>TRBJ2-1|TRBD1|NA|TRBV2
TGTGCCAGCAGCTCGGGACAGGGGATGCATGAGCAGTTCTTC
CASSSGQGMHEQFF
>TRBJ2-7|NA|NA|TRBV30
TGTGCCTGGAGTGTGGGGGGGGCGGACGAGCAGTACTTC
CAWSVGGADEQYF
>TRBJ1-5|NA|NA|TRBV5-1
TGCGCCAGCAGCTTGGATGGTCAGGGGAGGGGTCAGCCCCAGCATTTT
CASSLDGQGRGQPQHF
>TRBJ2-3|NA|few|TRBV7-6
TGTGCCAGCAGCTTAGTCCCGGGGGGCACAGATACGCAGTATTTT
CASSLVPGGTDTQYF
>TRBJ1-5|TRBD1|NA|TRBV23-1
TGCGCCAGCAGTCGGCGGGACAGGGGAGATCAGCCCCAGCATTTT
CASSRRDRGDQPQHF
>TRBJ2-2|TRBD2|NA|TRBV9
TGTGCCAGCAGCTACGGGACTACCAACACCGGGGAGCTGTTTTTT
CASSYGTTNTGELFF
>TRBJ2-2|NA|NA|TRBV6-5
TGTGCCAGCAGGAGGTTAACCGGGGAGCTGTTTTTT
CASRRLTGELFF
>TRBJ2-3|NA|NA|TRBV7-6
TGTGCCAGCAGCGCGGCGTTGTCAGATACGCAGTATTTT
CASSAALSDTQYF
>TRBJ2-3|TRBD2|NA|TRBV7-9
TGTGCCAGCAGCCGGACTAGCGGGGGGGCCACAGATACGCAGTATTTT
CASSRTSGGATDTQYF
>TRBJ2-3|TRBD2|NA|TRBV15
TGTGCCACCAGCAGAGTACCCAACGACCTAGCGGGGGGGCAGGACACAGATACGCAGTATTTT
CATSRVPNDLAGGQDTDTQYF
>TRBJ1-1|TRBD1|few|TRBV5-8
TGTGCCAGCAGACGGGGACAGGGGGCGCGTGAAGCTTTCTTT
CASRRGQGAREAFF
>TRBJ2-6|TRBD2|NA|TRBV7-2
TGTGCCAGCAGCTTTTTCGTCGGGGGGGGCCAGGGTGGGGCCAACGTCCTGACTTTC
CASSFFVGGGQGGANVLTF
>TRBJ2-1|NA|NA|TRBV7-2
TGTGCCAGCAGCTCCCTGGGGAGCTTGGGCTCCTACAATGAGCAGTTCTTC
CASSSLGSLGSYNEQFF
>TRBJ2-3|TRBD2|NA|TRBV5-1
TGCGCCAGCAGCCCCCGGCTAGCGGGGGGGACCACAGATACGCAGTATTTT
CASSPRLAGGTTDTQYF
>TRBJ2-2|NA|NA|TRBV6-5
TGTGCCAGCAGTTACAGCCTGAACACCGGGGAGCTGTTTTTT
CASSYSLNTGELFF
>TRBJ2-5|TRBD1|once|TRBV30
TGTGCCGGAGAGGGACAGGGGCTTCAAGAGACCCAGTACTTC
CAGEGQGLQETQYF
>TRBJ2-2|TRBD1|NA|TRBV28
TGTGCCAGCAAACGGACAGGGACCACCGGGGAGCTGTTTTTT
CASKRTGTTGELFF
>TRBJ1-6|TRBD1|NA|TRBV5-1
TGCGCCAGCAGCCGGGGACAGAATAATTCACCCCTCCACTTT
CASSRGQNNSPLHF
>TRBJ1-1|TRBD1|once|TRBV5-1
TGCGCCAGCAAAAGGGACAGGGGTGGTGAAGCTTTCTTT
CASKRDRGGEAFF
>TRBJ2-2|NA|NA|TRBV7-3
TGTGCCAGCAGCTCCGACAGCACCGGGGAGCTGTTTTTT
CASSSDSTGELFF
>TRBJ2-3|NA|few|TRBV5-4
TGTGCCACTGCGGCCCAGAGCACAGATACGCAGTATTTT
CATAAQSTDTQYF
>TRBJ2-7|TRBD2|few|TRBV30
TGTGCCTGGACGACGAACAGCGGGGGGGCGTACGAGCAGTACTTC
CAWTTNSGGAYEQYF
>TRBJ2-7|TRBD1|NA|TRBV18
TGTGCCAGCTCACCGACAGGGCCATCCACCTACGAGCAGTACTTC
CASSPTGPSTYEQYF
>TRBJ1-2|TRBD1|NA|TRBV7-2
TGTGCCAGCAGCTTACGGGGACAGTTCCTGGACTACCATGGCTACACCTTC
CASSLRGQFLDYHGYTF
>TRBJ1-6|NA|once|TRBV20-1
TGCAGTGCTCAGGATAATTCACCCCTCCACTTT
CSAQDNSPLHF
>TRBJ2-3|NA|NA|TRBV30
TGTGCCTGGACAGAGAGGAGATGGGATACGCAGTATTTT
CAWTERRWDTQYF
>TRBJ2-5|NA|NA|TRBV5-1
TGCGCCAGCAGCTTGGGCGCGCAGGGGGGAGGAGAGACCCAGTACTTC
CASSLGAQGGGETQYF
>TRBJ2-5|NA|NA|TRBV5-4
TGTGCCAGCAGCTTGGGGGGCAGGGGCGAGACCCAGTACTTC
CASSLGGRGETQYF
>TRBJ1-5|NA|NA|TRBV30
TGTGCCTGGAGCCTTTCTGGGGGGGTGGGCAATCAGCCCCAGCATTTT
CAWSLSGGVGNQPQHF
>TRBJ1-4|TRBD1|NA|TRBV9
TGTGCCAGCAGCGACCGACAGGGCGTAGGGGAAAAACTGTTTTTT
CASSDRQGVGEKLFF
>TRBJ2-7|NA|NA|TRBV14
TGTGCCAGCAGCCGTTCGCCGGGACATCCCCTTGACGAGCAGTACTTC
CASSRSPGHPLDEQYF
>TRBJ1-1|NA|NA|TRBV2
TGTGCCAGCAGTACCCAGGGAGGCGGCACTGAAGCTTTCTTT
CASSTQGGGTEAFF